This is a list of T cell receptor beta chains from one sample in a study of blood T cells in healthy people across ages. Using its own MiXCR run on the 5' RACE reads, TCRdb lists one record per CDR3 protein. The sample contains fewer than 1,000,000 distinct CDR3 sequences, 46% of which appear only once. Material for sequencing was blood. The source is a man older than 75 in good health. The CDR3 runs from the conserved cysteine through the conserved F or W. D genes are given only for firm matches. For some rows the clone size is stated as once, few or many, or as a class when expanded; others skip it.

j_gene: TRBJ2-4; d_gene: .; v_gene: TRBV27; abundance: .; len: 12; CDR3nt: TGTGCCAGCAAACACAGGAGGCGTGAGCAGTACTTC; CDR3aa: CASKHRRREQYF
j_gene: TRBJ2-1; d_gene: TRBD2; v_gene: TRBV20-1; abundance: .; len: 15; CDR3nt: TGCAGTGCTAGACCGACTAGCGGGTACCAAGAGACCCAGTTCTTC; CDR3aa: CSARPTSGYQETQFF
j_gene: TRBJ2-7; d_gene: .; v_gene: TRBV6-6; abundance: .; len: 14; CDR3nt: TGTGCCAGCGTTGAAGGAATAGGTCTCTACGAGCAGTACTTC; CDR3aa: CASVEGIGLYEQYF
j_gene: TRBJ1-4; d_gene: .; v_gene: TRBV24-1; abundance: .; len: 15; CDR3nt: TGTGCCACCAGTGATTCGGGGTCCGGAAATGAAAGACTGTTTTTT; CDR3aa: CATSDSGSGNERLFF
j_gene: TRBJ2-7; d_gene: .; v_gene: TRBV6-5; abundance: few; len: 15; CDR3nt: TGTGCCAGCACCCTGAGGTTAGGGGCTAACTACGAGCAGTACTTC; CDR3aa: CASTLRLGANYEQYF
j_gene: TRBJ2-5; d_gene: TRBD2; v_gene: TRBV7-6; abundance: .; len: 16; CDR3nt: TGTGCCAGCAGCGTAGGTGACGGTCTAGCGGGTTATGAGCAGTACTTC; CDR3aa: CASSVGDGLAGYEQYF
j_gene: TRBJ1-4; d_gene: .; v_gene: TRBV12-3/TRBV12-4; abundance: .; len: 12; CDR3nt: TGTGCCAGCACCCCGGGGGGGTACCCACTGTTTTTT; CDR3aa: CASTPGGYPLFF
j_gene: TRBJ2-1; d_gene: TRBD2; v_gene: TRBV5-1; abundance: .; len: 16; CDR3nt: TGCGCCAGCAGCTTTGGCAGGGGAAGCGGGAGTTATGAGCAGTTCTTC; CDR3aa: CASSFGRGSGSYEQFF
j_gene: TRBJ2-1; d_gene: .; v_gene: TRBV12-3/TRBV12-4; abundance: .; len: 13; CDR3nt: TGTGCCAGCAGTTGTGGGCGCCACAATGAGCAGTTCTTC; CDR3aa: CASSCGRHNEQFF
j_gene: TRBJ2-5; d_gene: .; v_gene: TRBV30; abundance: .; len: 16; CDR3nt: TGTGCCTGGAGTACGCGAGGCAGGGCTTTATCGGATGAGCAGTACTTC; CDR3aa: CAWSTRGRALSDEQYF
j_gene: TRBJ2-1; d_gene: TRBD1; v_gene: TRBV7-9; abundance: few; len: 18; CDR3nt: TGTGCCAGCAGCTTACCAAGGACACAGGGGAACTCCTACAATGAGCAGTTCTTC; CDR3aa: CASSLPRTQGNSYNEQFF
j_gene: TRBJ2-1; d_gene: TRBD2; v_gene: TRBV6-5; abundance: .; len: 14; CDR3nt: TGTGCCAGCGGAACCAGCGGGGGGTACGATGAGCAGTTCTTC; CDR3aa: CASGTSGGYDEQFF